Sequencing of this T cell receptor beta chain was carried out in a study of T cell responses to AZD1222 COVID-19 vaccine. Assay used: immunoSEQ multiplex PCR; TCRdb lists only in-frame clones, some missing. The data show about 200,000 clones, with approximately 93% seen just once and 1% held by the top ten. The V and J ends lost 8 bases and 5 bases respectively, with 19 bases between them. The CDR3 extends over 15 amino acids. Germline V CDR1 and CDR2: SNHLY, FYNNEI. This chain joins TRBV2 and TRBJ1-5; the D gene is possibly TRBD1 (6 bases). The receptor was derived from an adult who received the AZD1222 COVID-19 vaccine. Sequenced here: peripheral blood, sampled 28 days after the second AZD1222 dose. The chain's CDR3 is CASGVPGGAHQPQHF. In DNA, the CDR3 is TGTGCCAGCGGGGTGCCGGGGGGGGCGCATCAGCCCCAGCATTTT.